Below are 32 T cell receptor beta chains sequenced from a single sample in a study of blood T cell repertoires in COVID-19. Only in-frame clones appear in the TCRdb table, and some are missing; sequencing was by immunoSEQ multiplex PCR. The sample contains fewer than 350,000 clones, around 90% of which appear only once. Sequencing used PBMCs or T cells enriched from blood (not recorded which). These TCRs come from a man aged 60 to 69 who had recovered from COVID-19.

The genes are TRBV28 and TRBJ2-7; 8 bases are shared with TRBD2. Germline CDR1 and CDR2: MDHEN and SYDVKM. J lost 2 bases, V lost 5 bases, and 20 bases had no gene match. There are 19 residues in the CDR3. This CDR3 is CASSPRGGGTGTRPYEQYF. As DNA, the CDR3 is TGTGCCAGCAGTCCCCGCGGCGGCGGAACCGGGACTAGACCCTACGAGCAGTACTTC.

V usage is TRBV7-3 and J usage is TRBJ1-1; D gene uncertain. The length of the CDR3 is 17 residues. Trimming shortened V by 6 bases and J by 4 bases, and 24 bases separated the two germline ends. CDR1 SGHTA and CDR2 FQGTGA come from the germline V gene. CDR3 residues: CASSPGVSSSSGTEAFF. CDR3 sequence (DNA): TGTGCCAGCAGTCCCGGGGTGAGTTCATCGTCGGGCACTGAAGCTTTCTTT. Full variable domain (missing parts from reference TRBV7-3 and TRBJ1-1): GAGVSQTPSNKVTEKGKYVELRCDPISGHTALYWYRQSLGQGPEFLIYFQGTGAADDSGLPNDRFFAVRPEGSVSTLKIQRTERGDSAVYLCASSPGVSSSSGTEAFFGQGTRLTVV.

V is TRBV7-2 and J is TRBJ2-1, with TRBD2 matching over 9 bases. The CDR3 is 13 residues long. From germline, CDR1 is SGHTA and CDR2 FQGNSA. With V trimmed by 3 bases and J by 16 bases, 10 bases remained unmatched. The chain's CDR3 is CASSLGLAGPSFF. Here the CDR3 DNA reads TGTGCCAGCAGCTTGGGTCTAGCGGGGCCCTCTTTCTTC.

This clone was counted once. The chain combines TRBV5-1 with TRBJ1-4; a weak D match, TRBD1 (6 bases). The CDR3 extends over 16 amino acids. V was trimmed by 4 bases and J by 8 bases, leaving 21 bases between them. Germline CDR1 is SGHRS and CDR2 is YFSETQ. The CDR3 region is CASSTPQGVPDEKLFF. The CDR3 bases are TGCGCCAGCAGCACACCACAGGGTGTCCCTGACGAAAAACTGTTTTTT.

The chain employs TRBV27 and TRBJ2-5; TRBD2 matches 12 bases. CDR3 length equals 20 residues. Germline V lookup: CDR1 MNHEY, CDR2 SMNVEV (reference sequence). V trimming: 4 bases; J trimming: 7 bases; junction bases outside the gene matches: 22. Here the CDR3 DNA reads TGTGCCAGCAGTTCCCCATCAGGCCTAGCGGGGGGGGCCAATTTAGGGACCCAGTACTTC. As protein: CASSSPSGLAGGANLGTQYF.

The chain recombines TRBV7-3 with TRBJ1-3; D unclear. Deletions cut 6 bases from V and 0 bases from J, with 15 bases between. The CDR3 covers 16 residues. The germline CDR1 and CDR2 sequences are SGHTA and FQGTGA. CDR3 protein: CASSPSGEFSGNTIYF. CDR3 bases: TGTGCCAGCAGTCCTTCCGGGGAGTTCTCTGGAAACACCATATATTTT.

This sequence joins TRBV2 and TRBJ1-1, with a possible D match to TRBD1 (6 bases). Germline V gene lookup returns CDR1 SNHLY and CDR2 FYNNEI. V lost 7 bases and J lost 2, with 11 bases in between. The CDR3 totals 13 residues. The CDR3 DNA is TGTGCCAGCAATCCGACAGGCAACACTGAAGCTTTCTTT. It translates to CASNPTGNTEAFF.

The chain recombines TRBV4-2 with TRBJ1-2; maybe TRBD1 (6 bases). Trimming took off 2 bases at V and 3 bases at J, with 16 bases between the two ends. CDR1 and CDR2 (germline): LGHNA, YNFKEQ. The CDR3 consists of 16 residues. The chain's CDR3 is CASSQQTGLGDYGYTF. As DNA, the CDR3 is TGTGCCAGCAGCCAACAAACAGGGCTTGGAGACTATGGCTACACCTTC.

CDR3 nucleotide sequence: TGCGCCAGCAGTCAGGGACTAGCGGGAGGAGAGACAGATACGCAGTATTTT. It translates to CASSQGLAGGETDTQYF. This chain joins TRBV23-1 and TRBJ2-3, with 15 bases matching TRBD2. TRBV23-1 is assigned to the ORF class and has an uncertain function. This CDR3 is 17 amino acids long. Losses at the gene ends were 3 bases for V and 3 bases for J; bases not matched to a gene: 4.

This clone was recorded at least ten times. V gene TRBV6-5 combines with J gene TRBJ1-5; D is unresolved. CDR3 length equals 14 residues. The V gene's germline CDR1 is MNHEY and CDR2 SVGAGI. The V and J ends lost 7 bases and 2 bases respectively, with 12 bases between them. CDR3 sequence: CASKDSHGNQPQHF. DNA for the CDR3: TGTGCCAGCAAAGATAGTCATGGCAATCAGCCCCAGCATTTT.

The CDR3 reads CASSFRDRVNSPLHF. Written as DNA, the CDR3 is TGTGCCAGCAGCTTTCGGGACAGGGTTAATTCACCCCTCCACTTT. The rearrangement links TRBV7-9 to TRBJ1-6; the match to TRBD1 covers 9 bases. The J segment lost 6 bases and the V segment lost 3 bases, leaving 3 bases of the junction unmatched. Germline values: CDR1 SEHNR, CDR2 FQNEAQ (reference sequence). This CDR3 is built from 15 residues.

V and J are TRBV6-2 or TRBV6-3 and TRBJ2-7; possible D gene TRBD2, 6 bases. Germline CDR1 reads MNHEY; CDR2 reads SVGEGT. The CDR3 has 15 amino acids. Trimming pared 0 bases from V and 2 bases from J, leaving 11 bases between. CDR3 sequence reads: CASSYSQLAPYEQYF. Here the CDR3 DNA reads TGTGCCAGCAGTTACTCGCAACTAGCCCCCTACGAGCAGTACTTC.

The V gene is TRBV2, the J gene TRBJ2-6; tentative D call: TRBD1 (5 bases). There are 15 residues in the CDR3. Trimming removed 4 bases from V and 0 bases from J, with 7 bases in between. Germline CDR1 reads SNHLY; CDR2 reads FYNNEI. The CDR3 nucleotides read TGTGCCAGCAGTGTTGACAGCTCTGGGGCCAACGTCCTGACTTTC. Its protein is CASSVDSSGANVLTF.

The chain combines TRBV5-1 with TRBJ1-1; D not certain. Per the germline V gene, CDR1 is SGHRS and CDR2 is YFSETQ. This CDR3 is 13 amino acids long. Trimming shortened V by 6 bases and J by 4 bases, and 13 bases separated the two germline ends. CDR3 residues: CASTPQDSTEAFF. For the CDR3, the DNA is TGCGCCAGCACGCCGCAGGATAGCACTGAAGCTTTCTTT.

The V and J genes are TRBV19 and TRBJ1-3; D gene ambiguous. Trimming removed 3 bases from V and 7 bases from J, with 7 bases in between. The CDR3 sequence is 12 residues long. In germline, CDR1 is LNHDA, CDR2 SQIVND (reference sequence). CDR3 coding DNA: TGTGCCAGTAGTATTTCCCGGAACACCATATATTTT. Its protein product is CASSISRNTIYF.

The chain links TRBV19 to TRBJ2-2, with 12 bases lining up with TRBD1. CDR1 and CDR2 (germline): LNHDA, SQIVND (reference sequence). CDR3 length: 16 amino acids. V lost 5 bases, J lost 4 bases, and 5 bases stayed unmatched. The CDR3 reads CASSPGTGGGTGELFF. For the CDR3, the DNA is TGTGCCAGTAGTCCTGGGACAGGGGGCGGCACCGGGGAGCTGTTTTTT.

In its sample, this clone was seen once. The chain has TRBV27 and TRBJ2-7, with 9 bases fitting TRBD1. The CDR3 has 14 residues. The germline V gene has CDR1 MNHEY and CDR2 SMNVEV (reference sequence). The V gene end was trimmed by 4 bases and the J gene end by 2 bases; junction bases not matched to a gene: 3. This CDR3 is CASSWTGDPYEQYF. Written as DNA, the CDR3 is TGTGCCAGCAGTTGGACAGGGGATCCCTACGAGCAGTACTTC.

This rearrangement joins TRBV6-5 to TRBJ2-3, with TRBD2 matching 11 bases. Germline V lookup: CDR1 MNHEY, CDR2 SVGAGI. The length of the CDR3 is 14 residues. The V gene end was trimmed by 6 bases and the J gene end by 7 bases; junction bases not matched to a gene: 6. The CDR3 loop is CASSTGTSGYTQYF. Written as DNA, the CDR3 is TGTGCCAGCAGCACCGGGACTAGCGGCTATACGCAGTATTTT.

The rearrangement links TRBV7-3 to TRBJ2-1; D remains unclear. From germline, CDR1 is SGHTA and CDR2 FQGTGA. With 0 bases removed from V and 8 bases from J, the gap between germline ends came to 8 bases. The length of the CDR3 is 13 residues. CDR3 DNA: TGTGCCAGCAGCTTAACGTACGAGGATGAGCAGTTCTTC. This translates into CASSLTYEDEQFF.

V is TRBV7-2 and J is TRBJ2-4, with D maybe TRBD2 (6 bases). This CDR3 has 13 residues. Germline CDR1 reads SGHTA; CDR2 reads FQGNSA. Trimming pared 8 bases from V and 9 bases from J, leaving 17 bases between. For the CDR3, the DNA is TGTGCCAGCGAGCCGGGAGTGGGGACCATTCAGTACTTC. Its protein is CASEPGVGTIQYF.

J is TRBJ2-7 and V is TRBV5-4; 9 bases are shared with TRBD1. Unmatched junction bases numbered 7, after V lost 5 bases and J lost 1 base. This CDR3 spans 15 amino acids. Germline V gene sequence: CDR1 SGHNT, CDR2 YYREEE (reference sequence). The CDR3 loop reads CASRTGGANSYEQYF. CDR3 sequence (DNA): TGTGCCAGCAGAACAGGGGGCGCAAATTCCTACGAGCAGTACTTC.

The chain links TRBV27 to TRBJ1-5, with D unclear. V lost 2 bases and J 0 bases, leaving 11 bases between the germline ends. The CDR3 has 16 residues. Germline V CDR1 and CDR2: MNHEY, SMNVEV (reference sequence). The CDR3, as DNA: TGTGCCAGCAGTTTAAAACCAGACTATAGCAATCAGCCCCAGCATTTT. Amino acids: CASSLKPDYSNQPQHF.

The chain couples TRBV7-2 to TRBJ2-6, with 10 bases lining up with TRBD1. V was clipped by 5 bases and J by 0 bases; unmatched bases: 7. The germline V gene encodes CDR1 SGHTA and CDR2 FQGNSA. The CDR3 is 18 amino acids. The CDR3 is CASSLAGQGSSGANVLTF. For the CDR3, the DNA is TGTGCCAGCAGCCTCGCGGGACAGGGGAGCTCTGGGGCCAACGTCCTGACTTTC. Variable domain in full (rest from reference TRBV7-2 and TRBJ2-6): GAGVSQSPSNKVTEKGKDVELRCDPISGHTALYWYRQSLGQGLEFLIYFQGNSAPDKSGLPSDRFSAERTGGSVSTLTIQRTQQEDSAVYLCASSLAGQGSSGANVLTFGAGSRLTVL.

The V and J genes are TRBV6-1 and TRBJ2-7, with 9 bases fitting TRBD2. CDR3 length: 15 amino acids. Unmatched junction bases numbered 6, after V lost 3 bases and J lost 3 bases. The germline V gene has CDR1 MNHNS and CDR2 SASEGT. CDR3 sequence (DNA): TGTGCCAGCAGTGAGGCCGGCGGGAGGGTCTACGAGCAGTACTTC. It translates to CASSEAGGRVYEQYF.

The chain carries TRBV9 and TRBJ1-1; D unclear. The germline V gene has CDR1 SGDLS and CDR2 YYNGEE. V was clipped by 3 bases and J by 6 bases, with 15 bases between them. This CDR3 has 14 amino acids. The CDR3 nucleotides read TGTGCCAGCAGCGGAGTACCCTCACCTGCTGAAGCTTTCTTT. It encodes CASSGVPSPAEAFF.

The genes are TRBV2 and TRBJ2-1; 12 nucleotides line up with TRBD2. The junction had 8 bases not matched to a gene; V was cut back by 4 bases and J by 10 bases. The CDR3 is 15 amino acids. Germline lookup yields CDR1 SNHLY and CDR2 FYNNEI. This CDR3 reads CASSGRTSGTVEQFF. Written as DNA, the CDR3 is TGTGCCAGCAGTGGGAGGACTAGCGGGACCGTCGAGCAGTTCTTC.

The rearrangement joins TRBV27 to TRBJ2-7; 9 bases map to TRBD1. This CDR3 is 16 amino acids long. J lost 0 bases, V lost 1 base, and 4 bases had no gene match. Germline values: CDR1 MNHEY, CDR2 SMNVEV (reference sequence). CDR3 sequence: CASSLLGTGLSYEQYF. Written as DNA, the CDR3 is TGTGCCAGCAGTTTATTGGGGACAGGGCTCTCCTACGAGCAGTACTTC.

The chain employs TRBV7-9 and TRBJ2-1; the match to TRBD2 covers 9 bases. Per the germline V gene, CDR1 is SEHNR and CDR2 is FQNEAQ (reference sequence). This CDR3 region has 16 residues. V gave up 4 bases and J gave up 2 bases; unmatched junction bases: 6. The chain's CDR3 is CASSSVAGAPYNEQFF. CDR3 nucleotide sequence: TGTGCCAGCAGCTCCGTAGCGGGAGCCCCCTACAATGAGCAGTTCTTC.

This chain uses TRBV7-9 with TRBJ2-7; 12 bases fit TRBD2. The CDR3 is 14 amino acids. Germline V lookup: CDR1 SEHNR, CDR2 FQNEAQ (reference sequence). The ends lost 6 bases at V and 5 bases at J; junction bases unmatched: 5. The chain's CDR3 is CASRLTSGSHEQYF. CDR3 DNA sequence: TGTGCCAGCAGGTTGACTAGCGGGAGCCACGAGCAGTACTTC.

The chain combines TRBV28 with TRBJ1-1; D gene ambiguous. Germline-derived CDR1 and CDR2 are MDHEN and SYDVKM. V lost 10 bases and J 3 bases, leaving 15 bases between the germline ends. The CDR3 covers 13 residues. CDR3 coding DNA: TGTGCCACCTCGAGAGTGTCGCACACTGAAGCTTTCTTT. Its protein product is CATSRVSHTEAFF.

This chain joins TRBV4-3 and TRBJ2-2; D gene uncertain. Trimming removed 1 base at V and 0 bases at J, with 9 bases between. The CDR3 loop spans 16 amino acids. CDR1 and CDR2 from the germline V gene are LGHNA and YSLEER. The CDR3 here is CASSQVQASNTGELFF. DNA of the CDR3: TGCGCCAGCAGCCAAGTTCAGGCCTCGAACACCGGGGAGCTGTTTTTT.

The chain's CDR3 is CASSPLSQGGDGYTF. CDR3 DNA sequence: TGTGCCAGCTCACCACTATCCCAGGGGGGCGATGGCTACACCTTC. The chain joins TRBV18 to TRBJ1-2; TRBD1 aligns across 7 bases. This CDR3 is built from 15 residues. Germline CDR1 KGHSH, CDR2 LQKENI. V gave up 1 base and J gave up 6 bases; unmatched junction bases: 8.